The 7 T cell receptor beta chains below were found in one sample sequenced in a study of T cells in Graves' hyperthyroidism and ophthalmopathy. Researchers took RNA transcripts and amplified the TCR beta CDR3 regions from them. First-round RT-PCR with HTBI primers amplified the TCR CDR3 region. TCRdb re-called the multiplex PCR reads with MiXCR, one entry per CDR3 protein. The sample includes a few hundred thousand distinct CDR3 sequences, 40% to 55% of them seen just once. Material: peripheral blood or thyroid tissue (not recorded which). The origin of the receptors is an adult woman with Graves' disease, either hyperthyroidism or ophthalmopathy (not recorded which).

This clonotype was found many times. The chain couples TRBV4-2 to TRBJ2-7, with D possibly matching TRBD2 (6 bases). CDR1 is LGHNA and CDR2 is YNFKEQ in the germline V gene. CDR3 size: 16 residues. The V end lost 3 bases, the J end lost 0 bases, and 15 bases lay between the germline ends. CDR3 loop: CASSQASWEASYEQYF. The CDR3 DNA sequence: TGTGCCAGCAGCCAGGCCTCGTGGGAGGCCTCCTACGAGCAGTACTTC.

As regards this clonotype: With a much larger clone just one base away, this may be a read error. In DNA, the CDR3 is TGTGCCAGCACCCGCCGGGACCCCCCAGCTGAAGCTTTCTTT. It encodes CASTRRDPPAEAFF. The chain recombines TRBV6-5 with TRBJ1-1, with D possibly TRBD1 on 5 matching bases. V lost 7 bases, J lost 6 bases, and 18 bases lay in between. The germline V gene encodes CDR1 MNHEY and CDR2 SVGAGI. This CDR3 spans 14 amino acids.

Only a few counts were recorded for this clonotype. The chain links TRBV2 to TRBJ1-2; 7 bases are shared with TRBD1. The CDR3 sequence is 12 residues long. The V gene's germline CDR1 is SNHLY and CDR2 FYNNEI. V lost 8 bases to trimming and J lost 8 bases; unmatched junction nucleotides: 8. This CDR3 reads CASLRQGDGYTF. CDR3 nucleotides: TGTGCCAGCTTAAGACAGGGTGACGGCTACACCTTC.

About this clonotype: With a much larger clone just one base away, this may be a read error. The chain joins TRBV7-9 to TRBJ2-7; no reliable D call. The CDR3 runs 15 residues. Germline values: CDR1 SEHNR, CDR2 FQNEAQ (reference sequence). Trimming took off 3 bases at V and 2 bases at J, with 14 bases between the two ends. CDR3 protein: CASSLNRIKAYEQYF. The CDR3 DNA follows: TGTGCCAGCAGCTTGAATAGGATCAAAGCCTACGAGCAGTACTTC.

This clonotype was found a few times. The CDR3 DNA follows: TGTGCCAGCAGCTTGGCCGGGGACAGCCAAGAGACCCAGTACTTC. It specifies CASSLAGDSQETQYF. The rearrangement joins TRBV5-4 to TRBJ2-5; 7 nucleotides agree with TRBD1. Germline V gene lookup returns CDR1 SGHNT and CDR2 YYREEE (reference sequence). This CDR3 has 15 amino acids. Trimming took 0 bases from V and 1 from J; bases not matched to a gene: 3.

The J gene is TRBJ1-4, the V gene TRBV4-1, with D unresolved. Germline V gene data show CDR1 as MGHRA and CDR2 as YSYEKL. CDR3 size: 13 residues. The ends were cut back, 0 bases at V and 16 bases at J, with 15 bases in the middle. The DNA of the CDR3 is TGCGCCAGCAGCCAAGAGACACCCTATAGACCGTTTTTT. Residues: CASSQETPYRPFF.

The chain links TRBV2 to TRBJ1-1; a possible D gene is TRBD1 (5 bases). V was clipped by 7 bases and J by 11 bases, with 17 bases between them. CDR1 SNHLY and CDR2 FYNNEI come from the germline V gene. This CDR3 has 12 amino acids. The CDR3 reads CASNRAGNSAFF. In DNA form, the CDR3 reads TGTGCCAGCAACCGGGCAGGGAATTCGGCTTTCTTT.